This TCR beta chain derives from a study of blood T cell repertoires in COVID-19. On the study more broadly: T cells, B-cell-depleted T cells, or PBMCs supplied cDNA or gDNA.

V shed 5 bases, J shed 8 bases, and the junction held 5 bases outside the gene matches. The CDR3 sequence is 15 residues long. Germline V CDR1 and CDR2: MNHEY, SMNVEV (reference sequence). The sample holds a few counts of this clone. In the original processing: Cell counts per sample came from amplifying reference gene primers. Assay: immunoSEQ multiplex PCR; the TCRdb copy retains only in-frame clones and omits some. V, J and clone size are those of that table, while D and trimming were read from the DNA. The data show more than 200,000 clones, roughly nine tenths seen once. The clonotype originates from a man between 35 and 55 years old with acute or convalescent COVID-19. V gene TRBV27 combines with J gene TRBJ2-1; 14 bases fit TRBD2. Source material: peripheral blood. DNA of the CDR3: TGTGCCAGCAGTCGGACTAGCGGGAGGACGTATGAGCAGTTCTTC. This encodes CASSRTSGRTYEQFF.